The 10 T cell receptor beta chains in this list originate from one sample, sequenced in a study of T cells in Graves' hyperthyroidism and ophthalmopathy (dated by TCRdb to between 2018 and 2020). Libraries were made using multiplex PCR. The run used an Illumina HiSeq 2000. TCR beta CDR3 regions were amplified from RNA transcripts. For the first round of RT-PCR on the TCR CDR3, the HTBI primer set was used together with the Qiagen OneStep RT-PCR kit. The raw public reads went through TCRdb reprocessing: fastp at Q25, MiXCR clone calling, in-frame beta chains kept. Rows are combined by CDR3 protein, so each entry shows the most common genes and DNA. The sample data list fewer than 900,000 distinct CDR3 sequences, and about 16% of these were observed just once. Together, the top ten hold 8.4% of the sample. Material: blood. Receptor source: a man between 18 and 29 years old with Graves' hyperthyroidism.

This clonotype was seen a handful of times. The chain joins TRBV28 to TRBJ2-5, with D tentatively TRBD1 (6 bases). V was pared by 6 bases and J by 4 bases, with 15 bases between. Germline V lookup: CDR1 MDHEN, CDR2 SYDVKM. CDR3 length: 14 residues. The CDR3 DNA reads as TGTGCCAGCAGGGGGGTGGGGGCCGGAGAGACCCAGTACTTC. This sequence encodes CASRGVGAGETQYF.

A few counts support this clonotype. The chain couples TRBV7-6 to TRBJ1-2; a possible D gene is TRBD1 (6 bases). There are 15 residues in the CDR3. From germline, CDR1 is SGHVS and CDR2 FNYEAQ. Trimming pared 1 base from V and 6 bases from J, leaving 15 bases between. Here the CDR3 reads CASSLVGGAVDGYTF. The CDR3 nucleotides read TGTGCCAGCAGCTTAGTAGGGGGAGCGGTCGATGGCTACACCTTC.

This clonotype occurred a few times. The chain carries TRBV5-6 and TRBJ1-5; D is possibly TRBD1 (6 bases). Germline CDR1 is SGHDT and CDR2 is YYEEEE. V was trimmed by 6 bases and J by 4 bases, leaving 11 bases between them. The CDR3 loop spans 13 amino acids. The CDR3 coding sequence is TGTGCCAGCACCAGGGGTGTGAATCAGCCCCAGCATTTT. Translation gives CASTRGVNQPQHF.

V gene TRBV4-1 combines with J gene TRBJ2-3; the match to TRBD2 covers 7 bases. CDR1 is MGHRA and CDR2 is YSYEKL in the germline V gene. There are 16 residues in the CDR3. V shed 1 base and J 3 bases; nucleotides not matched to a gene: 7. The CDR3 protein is CASSQVMGGQTDTQYF. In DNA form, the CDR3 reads TGCGCCAGCAGCCAAGTCATGGGAGGGCAAACAGATACGCAGTATTTT.

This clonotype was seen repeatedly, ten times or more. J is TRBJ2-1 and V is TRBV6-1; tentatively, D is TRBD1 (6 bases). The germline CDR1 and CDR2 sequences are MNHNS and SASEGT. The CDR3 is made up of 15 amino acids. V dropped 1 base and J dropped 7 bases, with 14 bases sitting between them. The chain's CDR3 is CASSEGWPGENEQFF. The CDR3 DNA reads TGTGCCAGCAGTGAAGGATGGCCAGGGGAGAATGAGCAGTTCTTC.

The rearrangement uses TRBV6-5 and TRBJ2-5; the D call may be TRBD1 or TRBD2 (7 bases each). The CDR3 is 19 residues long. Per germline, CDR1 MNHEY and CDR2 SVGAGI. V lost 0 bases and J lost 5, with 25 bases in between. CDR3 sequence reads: CASSYSIPNQGGLGETQYF. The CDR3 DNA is TGTGCCAGCAGTTACTCAATCCCCAATCAGGGGGGGTTGGGGGAGACCCAGTACTTC.

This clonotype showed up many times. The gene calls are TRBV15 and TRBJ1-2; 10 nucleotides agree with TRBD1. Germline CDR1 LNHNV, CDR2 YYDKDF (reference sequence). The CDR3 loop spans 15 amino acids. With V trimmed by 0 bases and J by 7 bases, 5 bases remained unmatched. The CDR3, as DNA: TGTGCCACCAGCAGAGATGGGACAGGGGACGGTGGCTACACCTTC. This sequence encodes CATSRDGTGDGGYTF.

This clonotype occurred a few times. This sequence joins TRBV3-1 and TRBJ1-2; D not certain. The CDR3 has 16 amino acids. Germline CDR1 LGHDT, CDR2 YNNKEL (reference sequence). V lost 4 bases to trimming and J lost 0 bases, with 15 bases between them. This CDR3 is CASSPSGIFTNYGYTF. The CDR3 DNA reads TGTGCCAGCAGCCCCAGCGGAATATTTACTAACTATGGCTACACCTTC.

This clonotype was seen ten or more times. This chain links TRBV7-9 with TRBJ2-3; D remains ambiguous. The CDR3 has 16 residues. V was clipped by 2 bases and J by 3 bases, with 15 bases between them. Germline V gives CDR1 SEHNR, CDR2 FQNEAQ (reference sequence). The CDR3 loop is CASSLTRMIGTDTQYF. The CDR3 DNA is TGTGCCAGCAGCTTAACTCGAATGATAGGTACAGATACGCAGTATTTT. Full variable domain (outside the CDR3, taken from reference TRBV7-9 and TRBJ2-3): DTGVSQNPRHKITKRGQNVTFRCDPISEHNRLYWYRQTLGQGPEFLTYFQNEAQLEKSRLLSDRFSAERPKGSFSTLEIQRTEQGDSAMYLCASSLTRMIGTDTQYFGPGTRLTVL.

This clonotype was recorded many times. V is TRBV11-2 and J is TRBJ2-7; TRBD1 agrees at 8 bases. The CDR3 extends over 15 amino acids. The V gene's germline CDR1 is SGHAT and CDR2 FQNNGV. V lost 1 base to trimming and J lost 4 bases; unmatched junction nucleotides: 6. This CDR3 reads CASSLAPGGNYEQYF. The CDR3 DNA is TGTGCCAGCAGCTTAGCCCCAGGGGGCAATTACGAGCAGTACTTC.